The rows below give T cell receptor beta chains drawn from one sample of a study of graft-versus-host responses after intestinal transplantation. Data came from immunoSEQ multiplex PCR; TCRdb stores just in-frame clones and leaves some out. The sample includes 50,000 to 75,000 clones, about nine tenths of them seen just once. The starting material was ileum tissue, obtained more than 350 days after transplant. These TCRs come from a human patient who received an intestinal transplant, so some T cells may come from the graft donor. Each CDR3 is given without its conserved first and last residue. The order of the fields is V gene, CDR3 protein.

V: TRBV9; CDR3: ASSGSRDGSYEQY
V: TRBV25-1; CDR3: ASEGYEQF
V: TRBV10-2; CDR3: ASSEMAGSNQPQH
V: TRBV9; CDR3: ASSPRQGSSYEQY
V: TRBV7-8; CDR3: ASSLSWTGDPYEQY
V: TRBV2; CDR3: ASRTENTGELF
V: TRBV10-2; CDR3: ATRDRVREKLF
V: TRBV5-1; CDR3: ASSFRQGAEAF
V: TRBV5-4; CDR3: ASSSYGVSYNEQF
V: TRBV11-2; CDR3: ASSPLPGQGPNSPLH
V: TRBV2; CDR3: ASSKSESRAAQYTGELF
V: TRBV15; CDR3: ATSRDPGIAQPQH
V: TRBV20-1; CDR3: SAHWYNEQF
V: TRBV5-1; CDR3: ASSGESTYEQY
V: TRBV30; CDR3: AWTKVGTDTQY
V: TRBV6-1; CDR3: ASSEAVVTDTQY
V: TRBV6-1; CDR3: ASSEGTALRPQH
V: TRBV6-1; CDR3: ASSLWREPGELF
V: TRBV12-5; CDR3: ASGATGGGYQETQY
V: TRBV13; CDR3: ASSLRGQPQH
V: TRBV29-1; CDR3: SVNGAPGTQY
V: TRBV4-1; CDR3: ASSQVGGQETQY
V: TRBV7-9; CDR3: ASSLGTDRRDTEAF
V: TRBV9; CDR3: ASSVARQVYTGELF
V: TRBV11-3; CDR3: ASSFGGPYNEQF
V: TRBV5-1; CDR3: ASSLTQETQY
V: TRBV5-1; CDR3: ASRGPGMAGEQY
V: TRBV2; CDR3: ASSEAKI
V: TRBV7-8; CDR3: ASSLRGDSGSNQPQH
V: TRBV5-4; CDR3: ASSFDQMFGNEQF
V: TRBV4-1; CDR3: ASSHLGQVNSPLH
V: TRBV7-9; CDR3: ASSLPTAVNYGYT
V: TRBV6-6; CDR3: ASILKQAFSYEQY
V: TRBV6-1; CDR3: ASSSPGTAKETQY
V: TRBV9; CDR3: ASSVGGTTNTEAF
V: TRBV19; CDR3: ASSIQGADTQY
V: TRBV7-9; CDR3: ASSPTLGRTYEQY
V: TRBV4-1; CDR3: ASSLLGQLHNEQF
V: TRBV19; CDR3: ASNRVGVDNEQF
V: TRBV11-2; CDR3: ASSPALGGTEAF
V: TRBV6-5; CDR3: ASSYGTGDTGELF
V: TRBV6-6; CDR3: ASSYRSNTIY
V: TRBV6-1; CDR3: ASTVAGPRDTQY
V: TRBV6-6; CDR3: ASSSRGFYGYT
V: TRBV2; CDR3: ASTLSRNGNQPQH
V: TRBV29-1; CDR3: SGTGGSDYGYT